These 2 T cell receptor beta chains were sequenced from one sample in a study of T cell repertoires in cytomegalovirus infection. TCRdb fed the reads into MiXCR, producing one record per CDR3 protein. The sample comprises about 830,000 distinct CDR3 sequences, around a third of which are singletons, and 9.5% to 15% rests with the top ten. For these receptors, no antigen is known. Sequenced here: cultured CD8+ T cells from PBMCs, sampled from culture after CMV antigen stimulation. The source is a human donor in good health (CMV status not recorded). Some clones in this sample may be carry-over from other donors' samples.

The DNA of the CDR3 is TGTGCCAGCAGGGAGCAAATTGATGGCTACACCTTC. The encoded protein is CASREQIDGYTF. The chain joins TRBV7-8 to TRBJ1-2; D not resolved. Germline-derived CDR1 and CDR2 are SGHVS and FQNEAQ. The CDR3 extends over 12 amino acids. Trimming shortened V by 6 bases and J by 6 bases, and 11 bases separated the two germline ends.

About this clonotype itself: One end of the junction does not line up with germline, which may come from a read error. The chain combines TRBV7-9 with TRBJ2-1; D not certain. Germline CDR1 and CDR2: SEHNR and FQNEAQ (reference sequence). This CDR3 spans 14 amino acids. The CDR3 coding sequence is TGTGCCAGCAGCTATCCGGGCTCCAACAATGAGCAGTTCTTC. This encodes CASSYPGSNNEQFF.